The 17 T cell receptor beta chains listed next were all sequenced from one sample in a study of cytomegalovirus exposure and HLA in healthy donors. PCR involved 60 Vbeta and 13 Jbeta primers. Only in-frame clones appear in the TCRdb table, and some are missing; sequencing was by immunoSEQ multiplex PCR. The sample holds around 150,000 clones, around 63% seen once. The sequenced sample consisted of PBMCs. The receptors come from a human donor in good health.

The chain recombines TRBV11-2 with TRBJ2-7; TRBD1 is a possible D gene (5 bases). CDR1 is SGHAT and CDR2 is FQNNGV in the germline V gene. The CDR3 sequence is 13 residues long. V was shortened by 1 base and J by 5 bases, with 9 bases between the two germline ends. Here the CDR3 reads CASSLVLDNEQYF. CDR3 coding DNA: TGTGCCAGCAGCTTAGTACTGGACAACGAGCAGTACTTC.

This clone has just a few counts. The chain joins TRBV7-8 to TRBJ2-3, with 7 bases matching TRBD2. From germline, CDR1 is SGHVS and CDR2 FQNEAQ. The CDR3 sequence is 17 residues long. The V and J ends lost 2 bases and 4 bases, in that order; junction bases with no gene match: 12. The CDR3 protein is CASSLYERRELADTQYF. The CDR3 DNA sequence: TGTGCCAGCAGCTTATATGAAAGGCGGGAGCTCGCAGATACGCAGTATTTT.

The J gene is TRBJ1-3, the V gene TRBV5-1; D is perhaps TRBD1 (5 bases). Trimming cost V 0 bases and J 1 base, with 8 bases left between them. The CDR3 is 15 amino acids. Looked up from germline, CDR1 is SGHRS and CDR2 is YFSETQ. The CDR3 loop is CASSLEGTSGNTIYF. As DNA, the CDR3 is TGCGCCAGCAGCTTGGAAGGGACTTCTGGAAACACCATATATTTT. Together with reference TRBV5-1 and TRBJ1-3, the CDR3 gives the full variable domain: KAGVTQTPRYLIKTRGQQVTLSCSPISGHRSVSWYQQTPGQGLQFLFEYFSETQRNKGNFPGRFSGRQFSNSRSEMNVSTLELGDSALYLCASSLEGTSGNTIYFGEGSWLTVV.

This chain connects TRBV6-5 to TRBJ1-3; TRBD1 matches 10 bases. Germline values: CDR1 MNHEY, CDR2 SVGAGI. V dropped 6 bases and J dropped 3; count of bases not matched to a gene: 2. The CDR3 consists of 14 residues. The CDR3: CASRGQGFGNTIYF. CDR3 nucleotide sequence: TGTGCCAGCAGGGGACAGGGGTTTGGAAACACCATATATTTT.

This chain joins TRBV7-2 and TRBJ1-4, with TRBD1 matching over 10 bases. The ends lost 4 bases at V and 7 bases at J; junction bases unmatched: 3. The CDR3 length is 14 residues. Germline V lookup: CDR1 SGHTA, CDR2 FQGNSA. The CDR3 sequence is CASSSRDRGEKLFF. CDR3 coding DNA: TGTGCCAGCAGCTCCCGGGACAGGGGTGAAAAACTGTTTTTT.

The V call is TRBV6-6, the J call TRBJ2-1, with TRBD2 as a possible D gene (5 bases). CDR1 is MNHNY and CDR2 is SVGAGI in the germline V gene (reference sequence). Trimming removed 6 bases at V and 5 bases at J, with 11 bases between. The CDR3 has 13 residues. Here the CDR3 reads CASRGNGDNEQFF. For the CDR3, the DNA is TGTGCCAGCAGGGGCAACGGGGACAATGAGCAGTTCTTC.

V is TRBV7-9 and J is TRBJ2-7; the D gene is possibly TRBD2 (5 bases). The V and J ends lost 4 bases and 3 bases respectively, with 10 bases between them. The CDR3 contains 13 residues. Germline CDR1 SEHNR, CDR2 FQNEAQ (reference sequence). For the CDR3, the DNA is TGTGCCAGCAGCTCCCCGGGGAACTACGAGCAGTACTTC. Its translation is CASSSPGNYEQYF.

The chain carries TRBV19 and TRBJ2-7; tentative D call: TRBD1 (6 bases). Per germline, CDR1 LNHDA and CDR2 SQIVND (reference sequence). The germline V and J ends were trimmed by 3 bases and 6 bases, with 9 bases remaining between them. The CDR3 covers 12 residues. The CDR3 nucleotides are TGTGCCAGTAGTATTCCAGGGGTCGAGCAGTACTTC. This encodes CASSIPGVEQYF.

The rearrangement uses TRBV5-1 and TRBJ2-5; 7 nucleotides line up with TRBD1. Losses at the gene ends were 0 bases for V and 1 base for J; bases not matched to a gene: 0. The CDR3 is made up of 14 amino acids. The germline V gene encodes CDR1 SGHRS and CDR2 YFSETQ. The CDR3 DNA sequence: TGCGCCAGCAGCTTGGGGGACAGCCAAGAGACCCAGTACTTC. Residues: CASSLGDSQETQYF. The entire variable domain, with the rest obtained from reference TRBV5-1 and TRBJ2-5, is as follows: KAGVTQTPRYLIKTRGQQVTLSCSPISGHRSVSWYQQTPGQGLQFLFEYFSETQRNKGNFPGRFSGRQFSNSRSEMNVSTLELGDSALYLCASSLGDSQETQYFGPGTRLLVL.

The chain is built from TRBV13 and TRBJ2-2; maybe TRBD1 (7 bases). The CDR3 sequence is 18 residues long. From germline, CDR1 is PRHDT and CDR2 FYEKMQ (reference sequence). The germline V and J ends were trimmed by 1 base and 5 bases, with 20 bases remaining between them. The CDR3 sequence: CASSLAGTVVAGTGELFF. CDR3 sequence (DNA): TGTGCCAGCAGCTTAGCGGGGACAGTTGTGGCGGGAACCGGGGAGCTGTTTTTT.

CDR3: CASSRGGGEQYF. CDR3 nucleotide sequence: TGTGCCAGCAGCCGGGGGGGAGGCGAGCAGTACTTC. The rearrangement joins TRBV6-5 to TRBJ2-7, with 8 bases matching TRBD2. The CDR3 is 12 residues long. Germline CDR1 and CDR2: MNHEY and SVGAGI. V lost 6 bases, J lost 6 bases, and 4 bases stayed unmatched.

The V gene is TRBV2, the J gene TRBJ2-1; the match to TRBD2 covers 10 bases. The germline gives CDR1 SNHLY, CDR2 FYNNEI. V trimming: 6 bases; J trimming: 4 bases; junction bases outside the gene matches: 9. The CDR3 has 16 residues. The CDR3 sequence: CASSGRTSGEYNEQFF. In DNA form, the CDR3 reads TGTGCCAGCAGCGGCAGGACTAGCGGAGAATACAATGAGCAGTTCTTC.

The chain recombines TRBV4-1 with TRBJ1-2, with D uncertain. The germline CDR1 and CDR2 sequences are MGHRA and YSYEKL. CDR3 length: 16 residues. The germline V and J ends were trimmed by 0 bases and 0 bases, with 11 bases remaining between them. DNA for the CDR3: TGCGCCAGCAGCCAAGAGATAGCCGCCCCTAACTATGGCTACACCTTC. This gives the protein CASSQEIAAPNYGYTF.

CDR3 residues: CASTRGTGANYGYTF. The CDR3 nucleotides are TGTGCCAGCACTCGGGGGACCGGGGCGAACTATGGCTACACCTTC. The J gene is TRBJ1-2, the V gene TRBV9; tentatively, D is TRBD1 (5 bases). Trimming removed 6 bases at V and 2 bases at J, with 17 bases between. This CDR3 contains 15 residues. Germline assignment: CDR1 SGDLS and CDR2 YYNGEE.

The CDR3 reads CASSFPSGSYEQYF. Written as DNA, the CDR3 is TGTGCCAGCAGCTTCCCTAGCGGGAGCTACGAGCAGTACTTC. The chain couples TRBV11-2 to TRBJ2-7; the match to TRBD2 covers 10 bases. Germline V gene sequence: CDR1 SGHAT, CDR2 FQNNGV. This CDR3 has 14 amino acids. V was pared by 3 bases and J by 3 bases, with 2 bases of the junction left unmatched.

The DNA for the CDR3 is TGCGCCAGCAGCCAGAGACCGGGACTAGCGGGGGAAGAGCAGTACTTC. The encoded protein is CASSQRPGLAGEEQYF. The V call is TRBV4-1, the J call TRBJ2-7, with 14 bases lining up with TRBD2. V shed 3 bases, J shed 7 bases, and the junction held 8 bases outside the gene matches. This CDR3 has 16 amino acids. The germline V gene encodes CDR1 MGHRA and CDR2 YSYEKL.

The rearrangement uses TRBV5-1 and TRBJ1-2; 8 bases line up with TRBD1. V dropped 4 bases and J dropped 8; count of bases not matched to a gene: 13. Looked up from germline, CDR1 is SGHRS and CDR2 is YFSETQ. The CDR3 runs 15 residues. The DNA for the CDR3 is TGCGCCAGCAGCATCGAAGACAGGGGAAAAAGAGGCTACACCTTC. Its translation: CASSIEDRGKRGYTF.